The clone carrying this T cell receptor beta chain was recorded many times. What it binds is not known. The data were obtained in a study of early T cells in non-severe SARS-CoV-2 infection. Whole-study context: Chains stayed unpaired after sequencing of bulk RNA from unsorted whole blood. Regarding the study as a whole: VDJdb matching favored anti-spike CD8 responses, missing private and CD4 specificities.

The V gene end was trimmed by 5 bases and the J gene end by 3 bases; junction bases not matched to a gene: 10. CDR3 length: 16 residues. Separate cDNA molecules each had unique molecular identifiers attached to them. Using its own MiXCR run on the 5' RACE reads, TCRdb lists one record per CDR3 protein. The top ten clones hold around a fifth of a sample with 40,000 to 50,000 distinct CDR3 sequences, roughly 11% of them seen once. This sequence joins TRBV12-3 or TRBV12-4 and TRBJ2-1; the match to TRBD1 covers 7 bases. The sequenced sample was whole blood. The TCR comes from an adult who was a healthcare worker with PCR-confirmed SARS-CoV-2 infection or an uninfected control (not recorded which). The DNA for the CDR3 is TGTGCCAGCAGTCCAATGGACAGGTCCGACTACAATGAGCAGTTCTTC. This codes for CASSPMDRSDYNEQFF.